The 31 T cell receptor beta chains below come from one sample, sequenced in a study of CD8 T cells in Susac syndrome. An input of about 0.5 to 1 ug of RNA was subjected to reverse transcription using random hexamers. From the immunoSEQ multiplex PCR reads, TCRdb called clonotypes with MiXCR, one entry per CDR3 protein. The repertoire holds 150,000 to 200,000 distinct CDR3 sequences, with roughly 95% as singletons. Sample: CD4+ T cells from PBMCs. These receptors all come from a human donor with multiple sclerosis.

The V gene is TRBV29-1, the J gene TRBJ1-4; the match to TRBD1 covers 7 bases. Germline lookup yields CDR1 SQVTM and CDR2 ANQGSEA. The ends lost 6 bases at V and 4 bases at J; junction bases unmatched: 8. The CDR3 runs 14 residues. The CDR3 DNA sequence: TGCAGCGTAGCCGACAGGGCCGATAATGAAAAACTGTTTTTT. As protein: CSVADRADNEKLFF.

The gene calls are TRBV5-6 and TRBJ2-1; 13 bases map to TRBD2. The CDR3 totals 15 residues. V lost 3 bases to trimming and J lost 8 bases; unmatched junction nucleotides: 5. In germline, CDR1 is SGHDT, CDR2 YYEEEE. The CDR3 loop reads CASSWTSGSWYEQFF. Written as DNA, the CDR3 is TGTGCCAGCAGCTGGACTAGCGGGAGTTGGTATGAGCAGTTCTTC.

The rearrangement links TRBV7-2 to TRBJ2-3; 9 bases line up with TRBD2. The V segment lost 4 bases and the J segment 7 bases; nucleotides outside the gene matches: 12. The CDR3 spans 16 residues. The germline V gene has CDR1 SGHTA and CDR2 FQGNSA. The CDR3 loop is CASSSRGISGGYTQYF. Written as DNA, the CDR3 is TGTGCCAGCAGCTCACGGGGGATTAGCGGGGGATATACGCAGTATTTT.

This chain connects TRBV6-2 or TRBV6-3 to TRBJ2-3; 8 bases fit TRBD2. This CDR3 contains 16 residues. The V gene end was trimmed by 9 bases and the J gene end by 0 bases; junction bases not matched to a gene: 11. Germline V lookup: CDR1 MNHEY, CDR2 SVGEGT. The CDR3 protein is CASSLAGGLSTDTQYF. Written as DNA, the CDR3 is TGTGCCAGTAGCCTGGCGGGAGGCCTCAGCACAGATACGCAGTATTTT.

The chain uses TRBV29-1 and TRBJ2-2; D is unresolved. The CDR3 is 14 amino acids. V was clipped by 2 bases and J by 5 bases, with 12 bases between them. The V gene's germline CDR1 is SQVTM and CDR2 ANQGSEA. The CDR3 loop is CSVELGSVTGELFF. The CDR3 DNA is TGCAGCGTTGAACTCGGGTCCGTTACCGGGGAGCTGTTTTTT.

V gene TRBV12-2 combines with J gene TRBJ1-2; the tabulated D call, TRBD1, remains unverified against the DNA. TRBV12-2 is reported as a pseudogene. CDR3 length equals 15 residues. CDR3 amino acids: CASRLDVTGDPGYTF. CDR3 bases: TGTGCAAGTCGCTTAGATGTGACAGGGGACCCAGGCTACACCTTC.

The chain uses TRBV19 and TRBJ2-7, with a tentative D call TRBD2 (5 bases). V was clipped by 4 bases and J by 3 bases, with 16 bases between them. This CDR3 has 15 residues. Germline V lookup: CDR1 LNHDA, CDR2 SQIVND (reference sequence). In nucleotides, the CDR3 is TGTGCCAGTAGTACCCGCGGACTTATCGGCTACGAGCAGTACTTC. Residues: CASSTRGLIGYEQYF. Complete variable domain (other parts from reference TRBV19 and TRBJ2-7): DGGITQSPKYLFRKEGQNVTLSCEQNLNHDAMYWYRQDPGQGLRLIYYSQIVNDFQKGDIAEGYSVSREKKESFPLTVTSAQKNPTAFYLCASSTRGLIGYEQYFGPGTRLTVT.

The chain employs TRBV5-6 and TRBJ2-2; D is ambiguous. Trimming pared 5 bases from V and 4 bases from J, leaving 15 bases between. Germline-derived CDR1 and CDR2 are SGHDT and YYEEEE. This CDR3 spans 15 amino acids. DNA for the CDR3: TGTGCCAGCAGAGTAACCCACCCTCCCACCGGGGAGCTGTTTTTT. Its protein is CASRVTHPPTGELFF.

This chain uses TRBV24-1 with TRBJ2-1; D unclear. Germline assignment: CDR1 KGHDR and CDR2 SFDVKD. The V end was cut by 4 bases, the J end by 8 bases, with 5 bases between. The CDR3 runs to 11 residues. CDR3 DNA: TGTGCCACCAGTGAAGGATATGAGCAGTTCTTC. It codes for CATSEGYEQFF.

The CDR3 coding sequence is TGTGCCAGCAGTCAGATCGGGGGTGATCAGCCCCAGCATTTT. Translated, it gives CASSQIGGDQPQHF. The chain employs TRBV27 and TRBJ1-5; D might be TRBD1 (5 bases). Trimming pared 5 bases from V and 5 bases from J, leaving 13 bases between. The CDR3 has 14 residues. CDR1 and CDR2 from the germline V gene are MNHEY and SMNVEV (reference sequence).

The V gene is TRBV13, the J gene TRBJ1-2, with D hard to call. Trimming took off 2 bases at V and 4 bases at J, with 8 bases between the two ends. Germline V gene lookup returns CDR1 PRHDT and CDR2 FYEKMQ (reference sequence). The CDR3 loop spans 13 amino acids. This chain's CDR3 is CASSLQGVYGYTF. CDR3 nucleotide sequence: TGTGCCAGCAGCTTACAAGGAGTCTATGGCTACACCTTC.

This rearrangement joins TRBV20-1 to TRBJ2-2, with D maybe TRBD1 (6 bases). The CDR3 contains 15 residues. V lost 5 bases, J lost 3 bases, and 16 bases lay in between. CDR1 and CDR2 from the germline V gene are DFQATT and SNEGSKA (reference sequence). The CDR3 coding sequence is TGCAGTGCTGATTCGGACAGAAGTTACACCGGGGAGCTGTTTTTT. Translation: CSADSDRSYTGELFF.

The chain recombines TRBV3-1 with TRBJ2-7; possible D gene TRBD1, 5 bases. Germline assignment: CDR1 LGHDT and CDR2 YNNKEL (reference sequence). CDR3 length equals 13 residues. The V and J ends lost 4 bases and 6 bases respectively, with 13 bases between them. CDR3 residues: CASSPQGRPEQYF. The CDR3 DNA reads as TGTGCCAGCAGCCCTCAGGGTAGACCCGAGCAGTACTTC.

The genes are TRBV9 and TRBJ1-4; D is ambiguous. CDR3 length equals 13 residues. V dropped 2 bases and J dropped 8 bases, with 10 bases sitting between them. CDR1 and CDR2 from the germline V gene are SGDLS and YYNGEE. The CDR3 sequence: CASSVRAGEKLFF. The DNA of the CDR3 is TGTGCCAGCAGCGTTAGGGCCGGAGAAAAACTGTTTTTT.

The chain joins TRBV14 to TRBJ2-5; D may match TRBD1 or TRBD2 (5 bases each). V shed 1 base and J shed 7 bases, with 25 bases lying between them. CDR3 length equals 18 residues. Germline CDR1 is SGHDN and CDR2 is FVKESK. The chain's CDR3 is CASSQGFSTGGIRGTQYF. Here the CDR3 DNA reads TGTGCCAGCAGCCAAGGTTTCAGTACAGGAGGAATACGAGGGACCCAGTACTTC.

V and J are TRBV28 and TRBJ1-4; 7 bases match TRBD1. The CDR3 contains 15 residues. The V gene's germline CDR1 is MDHEN and CDR2 SYDVKM. Trimming cost V 6 bases and J 5 bases; bases outside gene matches: 9. CDR3 residues: CASRAVQGRNEKLFF. The CDR3 DNA sequence: TGTGCCAGCAGGGCAGTACAGGGGAGGAATGAAAAACTGTTTTTT.

The chain is built from TRBV15 and TRBJ2-2; D perhaps matches TRBD2 (6 bases). V gave up 0 bases and J gave up 2 bases, with 13 bases separating them. The CDR3 covers 17 residues. Germline V gene sequence: CDR1 LNHNV, CDR2 YYDKDF (reference sequence). The CDR3 DNA follows: TGTGCCACCAGCAGAGATCCGGGGGTGTTTAACACCGGGGAGCTGTTTTTT. Encoded protein: CATSRDPGVFNTGELFF. Using reference TRBV15 and TRBJ2-2 for the parts outside the CDR3, the full variable domain is DAMVIQNPRYQVTQFGKPVTLSCSQTLNHNVMYWYQQKSSQAPKLLFHYYDKDFNNEADTPDNFQSRRPNTSFCFLDIRSPGLGDTAMYLCATSRDPGVFNTGELFFGEGSRLTVL.

As DNA, the CDR3 is TGTGCCAGCAGCTTGGCAGAGTGGAACACTGAAGCTTTCTTT. Its translation is CASSLAEWNTEAFF. The J gene is TRBJ1-1, the V gene TRBV5-6; no definite D call. Deletions cut 0 bases from V and 1 base from J, with 7 bases between. There are 14 residues in the CDR3. Germline loops: CDR1 SGHDT, CDR2 YYEEEE.

The rearrangement uses TRBV7-9 and TRBJ1-5, with 7 bases aligning to TRBD1. This CDR3 is 16 amino acids long. Per germline, CDR1 SEHNR and CDR2 FQNEAQ (reference sequence). Trimming at V came to 4 bases and at J to 4 bases, leaving 10 bases not matched to a gene. The CDR3 loop is CASSSTGANTNQPQHF. CDR3 DNA: TGTGCCAGCAGCTCAACAGGGGCAAATACGAATCAGCCCCAGCATTTT.

The chain has TRBV30 and TRBJ2-3; 9 nucleotides agree with TRBD2. CDR1 is GTSNPN and CDR2 is SVGIG in the germline V gene (reference sequence). V was clipped by 2 bases and J by 6 bases; unmatched bases: 6. This CDR3 comprises 14 residues. The CDR3 DNA is TGTGCCTGGAGTCAGAGCGGGAGGCTCGATACGCAGTATTTT. This encodes CAWSQSGRLDTQYF.

The chain couples TRBV12-3 or TRBV12-4 to TRBJ2-3; 9 bases fit TRBD1. The CDR3 has 14 residues. V shed 5 bases, J shed 1 base, and the junction held 1 base outside the gene matches. In DNA form, the CDR3 reads TGTGCCAGCAGTAGACAGGGGGGCACAGATACGCAGTATTTT. Amino acids: CASSRQGGTDTQYF.

This chain uses TRBV5-4 with TRBJ2-1; 8 nucleotides align to TRBD2. The CDR3 sequence is 16 residues long. Germline CDR1 is SGHNT and CDR2 is YYREEE (reference sequence). V shed 5 bases, J shed 3 bases, and the junction held 10 bases outside the gene matches. CDR3 sequence: CASSFGGLAGYNEQFF. The CDR3 DNA follows: TGTGCCAGCAGTTTCGGCGGGCTAGCGGGCTACAATGAGCAGTTCTTC.

The chain couples TRBV28 to TRBJ2-5, with a possible D match to TRBD1 (6 bases). Germline CDR1 and CDR2: MDHEN and SYDVKM. The V end was cut by 5 bases, the J end by 5 bases, with 24 bases between. The CDR3 is 17 amino acids. CDR3 residues: CASSPIQKQGPGETQYF. The CDR3 nucleotides are TGTGCCAGCAGTCCAATTCAAAAACAGGGACCCGGGGAGACCCAGTACTTC.

CDR3 residues: CASSFSENEKLFF. The CDR3 coding sequence is TGCGCCAGCAGCTTCTCTGAAAATGAAAAACTGTTTTTT. The J gene is TRBJ1-4, the V gene TRBV5-1; D gene uncertain. From germline, CDR1 is SGHRS and CDR2 YFSETQ. The CDR3 extends over 13 amino acids. Trimming stripped 2 bases from V and 5 bases from J, with 7 bases between.

The genes are TRBV5-4 and TRBJ2-2, with TRBD2 matching 7 bases. V shed 4 bases, J shed 7 bases, and the junction held 16 bases outside the gene matches. The CDR3 consists of 17 residues. CDR1 is SGHNT, CDR2 YYREEE, per germline (reference sequence). The CDR3 here is CASSPGRAGDAHGELFF. As DNA, the CDR3 is TGTGCCAGCAGCCCGGGGAGGGCGGGAGACGCACACGGGGAGCTGTTTTTT.

The chain uses TRBV15 and TRBJ1-5; no definite D call. The CDR3 is 15 residues long. The V end was cut by 8 bases, the J end by 4 bases, with 18 bases between. Per germline, CDR1 LNHNV and CDR2 YYDKDF (reference sequence). Here the CDR3 reads CATRTATLGNQPQHF. In nucleotides, the CDR3 is TGTGCCACCCGAACCGCGACTCTTGGAAATCAGCCCCAGCATTTT. Based on the CDR3 plus reference TRBV15 and TRBJ1-5, the full variable domain is DAMVIQNPRYQVTQFGKPVTLSCSQTLNHNVMYWYQQKSSQAPKLLFHYYDKDFNNEADTPDNFQSRRPNTSFCFLDIRSPGLGDTAMYLCATRTATLGNQPQHFGDGTRLSIL.

This CDR3 is CASRLPPTYTGELFF. CDR3 sequence (DNA): TGTGCCAGCAGGCTACCACCCACCTACACCGGGGAGCTGTTTTTT. The chain joins TRBV2 to TRBJ2-2; D gene unclear. V was trimmed by 6 bases and J by 3 bases, leaving 14 bases between them. CDR3 length equals 15 residues. Germline CDR1 and CDR2: SNHLY and FYNNEI.

The chain recombines TRBV29-1 with TRBJ1-1; no reliable D call. With 4 bases removed from V and 0 bases from J, the gap between germline ends came to 9 bases. The CDR3 runs 13 residues. The germline V gene has CDR1 SQVTM and CDR2 ANQGSEA. The CDR3 coding sequence is TGCAGCGTTGTTTCGGGGATGAACACTGAAGCTTTCTTT. It encodes CSVVSGMNTEAFF.

V gene TRBV27 combines with J gene TRBJ1-2, with 7 positions matching TRBD1. With 5 bases clipped from V and 4 bases from J, the junction kept 10 bases outside the gene matches. Germline V lookup: CDR1 MNHEY, CDR2 SMNVEV (reference sequence). The CDR3 runs to 15 residues. CDR3 loop: CASSASQGIVYGYTF. Here the CDR3 DNA reads TGTGCCAGCAGTGCCTCACAGGGGATAGTCTATGGCTACACCTTC.

The V call is TRBV29-1, the J call TRBJ1-1; no firm D call. Trimming left V 4 bases short and J 5 bases short, with 11 bases between. Germline CDR1 is SQVTM and CDR2 is ANQGSEA. CDR3 length: 12 residues. In DNA, the CDR3 is TGCAGCGTTGGGGCGTCGGGGACTGAAGCTTTCTTT. Its protein is CSVGASGTEAFF.

The chain recombines TRBV29-1 with TRBJ2-1, with a possible D match to TRBD2 (6 bases). V dropped 4 bases and J dropped 5 bases, with 15 bases sitting between them. The germline CDR1 and CDR2 sequences are SQVTM and ANQGSEA. The CDR3 sequence is 14 residues long. The CDR3 DNA sequence: TGCAGCGTTGGCTCCGGGAGCAGCCACAATGAGCAGTTCTTC. Encoded protein: CSVGSGSSHNEQFF.